The T cell receptor beta chain under discussion was sequenced for a study of blood T cells in healthy people across ages. Whole-study results and caveats: TCR beta diversity per million T cells fell roughly linearly with age.

This clonotype appeared many times. What it binds is not known. Primers used in a second PCR of about 6 to 12 cycles were a sample-barcoded 5' primer and a J-beta primer mix. Using its own MiXCR run on the 5' RACE reads, TCRdb lists one record per CDR3 protein. Of about 1,400,000 distinct CDR3 sequences detected, approximately 40% appear once; the ten largest clones hold 7% to 9%. Germline V gives CDR1 SQVTM, CDR2 ANQGSEA. The CDR3 extends over 14 amino acids. V shed 4 bases and J shed 11 bases, with 22 bases lying between them. Extractions gave at least 5.5 micrograms of total RNA per sample. Sequenced input: blood. The chain couples TRBV29-1 to TRBJ2-3; D is undetermined. The TCR was taken from a woman aged 18-35 years in good health. CDR3 DNA: TGCAGCGTTGCATGGGAAACCGAAACGACTTTGCAGTATTTT. Its translation: CSVAWETETTLQYF.